This T cell receptor (beta chain) originates from a study of technical replicates of blood from several donors. V trimming: 4 bases; J trimming: 2 bases; junction bases outside the gene matches: 6. Germline V gene data show CDR1 as SGHNT and CDR2 as YYREEE (reference sequence). The CDR3 is made up of 15 amino acids. Sequencing was performed with immunoSEQ multiplex PCR; in TCRdb, only in-frame clones are kept and a portion is missing. The sample lists 67,000 or so clones, around nine tenths occurring once. The rearrangement links TRBV5-4 to TRBJ1-1; TRBD1 matches 9 bases. This TCR derives from a human donor in good health. Material: T cells isolated from PBMCs. This CDR3 reads CASSGPGQGNTEAFF. The DNA for the CDR3 is TGTGCCAGCAGCGGTCCGGGACAGGGAAACACTGAAGCTTTCTTT.